This T cell receptor beta chain was captured in a study of control samples from healthy donors and cancer patients (dated by TCRdb to the early 2020s). Library preparation used the immunoSEQ multiplex PCR assay. TCRdb re-hosts the immuneACCESS table, in-frame sequences only. Its copies lack some clones; in the studies checked, an unresolved V gene accounts for under half of them, and the cause for the rest is not known. The sample includes more than 70,000 clones, with roughly 92% observed a single time. Of the sample, roughly 0.9% is held by the ten largest clones. The CDR3 covers 14 residues, taking in both the cysteine and the phenylalanine. Only CDR3 DNA is held: 42 bases, read in frame from base 1. At the junction V is shortened by 4 bases and J by 7 bases; bases outside the gene matches: 1. The germline V gene supplies CDR1 SNHLY and CDR2 FYNNEI. A note on this clone: The clone's antigen remains unknown. One base away lies a much larger clone, so this may be a sequencing read error.

The sample taken for sequencing was blood. Here the chain combines TRBV2 and TRBJ1-6; 10 bases in between match TRBD1. The receptor was derived from a woman under 40 in good health. The CDR3 reads as follows: CASSAGQGNSPLHF. The DNA is TGTGCCAGCAGTGCGGGACAGGGGAATTCACCCCTCCACTTT.